This TCR beta chain appears in the sequencing data of a study of shared clonotypes between healthy human individuals. Overall study: The study enrolled a couple of women and a few men aged 18 to 49.

TCRdb's table, derived via immunoSEQ multiplex PCR, lists solely in-frame clones and lacks some. The sample includes around 2.1 million clones, roughly 91% seen only once; the top ten take roughly 1.8%. This CDR3 region has 13 residues. J was trimmed by 5 bases and V by 1 base; bases with no gene match: 1. The germline V gene encodes CDR1 KGHSY and CDR2 FQNENV. Terminally differentiated effector memory CD45RA+ cells were excluded by CCR7 positive selection of CD45RO-negative cells. All donors were healthy HIV-negative adults lacking recent acute infections or vaccinations. This chain connects TRBV16 to TRBJ2-7; 8 nucleotides align to TRBD1. The clonotype was recovered from a man aged 18 to 35 in good health. Some clones in this sample may be carry-over from other donors' samples. Sequencing input: naive CD8+ T cells from PBMCs. This chain's CDR3 is CASSQYRGNEQYF. The CDR3 DNA reads as TGTGCCAGCAGCCAATACAGGGGGAACGAGCAGTACTTC.